The source of this T cell receptor (beta chain) is a study of blood T cell repertoires in COVID-19 (dated by TCRdb to the early 2020s). Concerning the study at large: The collaborator samples originated in the United States, Italy and Spain and spanned the acute and convalescent phases of COVID-19. Samples came from the ongoing ImmuneRACE study (first 160 participants) plus 1,254 subjects from 6 global collaborators. The material from the prospective study consisted of cDNA or gDNA derived from T cells, B-cell-depleted T cells, or PBMCs. A freely available public database, intended as a resource for researchers studying the immune response to SARS-CoV-2, is where the repertoires were released. Sample metadata almost always included a de-identified subject ID, COVID-19 status, age in years and sex. Deeply sampled blood TCRbeta repertoires from subjects exposed to, actively infected with, or recovered from COVID-19 were included in the dataset. HLA class I and class II types, where available, came from metadata supplied by the sample provider rather than from assay-based typing.

Remarks on this clone: This clone's antigen is unknown. Within one base of it there is no much larger clone, and no base qualities were kept.

Between the V and J ends, shortened by 5 bases and 0 bases respectively, the junction contains 15 bases. CDR1 and CDR2, per the germline V gene, are SGHNT and YENEEA. CDR3 length: 16 amino acids, cysteine to phenylalanine. Only the CDR3 region is kept as DNA, spanning 48 bases read in frame from base 1. The paper's findings and limits, for the study overall: How much clinical and demographic metadata was included differed by source and by participant, and the metadata was provided uncurated.

Each collaborating institution followed its own protocols to collect whole blood in K2EDTA tubes. Collaborator samples were shipped for TCRbeta analysis as frozen whole blood, isolated PBMCs, or DNA extracted from either sample type. TCRbeta CDR3 regions were amplified from genomic DNA using the immunoSEQ Assay, a bias-controlled multiplex PCR. The paper's data handling went like this. The number of nucleated cells in each sample was estimated from the amplification of reference gene primers within the assay. To quantify the absolute abundance of each unique TCRbeta CDR3 rearrangement, sequence reads were collapsed and filtered. For each sample, productive Simpson clonality was calculated as the square root of Simpson's diversity index over productive rearrangements. TCRdb mirrors the immuneACCESS table, restricted to in-frame sequences. Some clones are absent from its copies; in checked studies, under half trace to an unresolved V gene, and the reason for the others is unknown. D and trimming were read from the DNA, whereas the V and J calls and clone size are those reported in that table. In all, the sample holds about 40,000 clones, and roughly 80% of those were seen once. Approximately 32% of the sample is held by the ten biggest clonotypes.

Rearrangement joined TRBV11-3 to TRBJ2-3; 6 matching bases give a weak D call of TRBD2. The receptor was derived from a man older than 75 with active or convalescent COVID-19. Sequenced: peripheral blood. The nucleotide sequence is TGTGCCAGCAGCCATCAGACCGGGACTAGCACAGATACGCAGTATTTT. Protein translation: CASSHQTGTSTDTQYF.